This entry lists 32 T cell receptor beta chains sequenced from one sample in a study of human T cells and chemical hapten exposure. MiXCR, run by TCRdb on the RACE reads, gives a single entry per CDR3 protein. Among approximately 90,000 distinct CDR3 sequences, about 8.7% were seen once, and the ten largest hold 2.9%. The time point was: healthy volunteer bleed at 2 weeks. Before extraction, the whole blood was not fractionated, and total RNA was taken from it. The sequenced sample was whole blood. The receptors stem from a female donor in good health. Some clones in this sample may be carry-over from other donors' samples.

The rearrangement joins TRBV29-1 to TRBJ2-1; 9 bases align to TRBD1. The CDR3 runs to 14 residues. Germline-derived CDR1 and CDR2 are SQVTM and ANQGSEA. Losses at the gene ends were 7 bases for V and 2 bases for J; bases not matched to a gene: 6. Here the CDR3 reads CSGLQGATYNEQFF. CDR3 bases: TGCAGCGGCTTACAGGGGGCCACCTACAATGAGCAGTTCTTC.

The chain is built from TRBV11-2 and TRBJ2-7; no clear D gene. CDR3 length: 14 residues. CDR1 is SGHAT and CDR2 is FQNNGV in the germline V gene. The V end lost 1 base, the J end lost 4 bases, and 11 bases lay between the germline ends. The DNA for the CDR3 is TGTGCCAGCAGCTTAGCTGGGAATTATTACGAGCAGTACTTC. It encodes CASSLAGNYYEQYF.

This clonotype was recorded many times. The chain has TRBV7-2 and TRBJ2-1; no clear D. V was clipped by 0 bases and J by 4 bases, with 10 bases between them. The CDR3 has 15 amino acids. Per germline, CDR1 SGHTA and CDR2 FQGNSA. The DNA for the CDR3 is TGTGCCAGCAGCTTAGCGAGTGCTAGTTACAATGAGCAGTTCTTC. Its translation: CASSLASASYNEQFF.

The J gene is TRBJ1-1, the V gene TRBV11-3, with D possibly matching TRBD1 (6 bases). The CDR3 is made up of 17 amino acids. Germline V gives CDR1 SGHNT, CDR2 YENEEA. Deletions cut 0 bases from V and 4 bases from J, with 18 bases between. CDR3 loop: CASSLEFVPRGATEAFF. Here the CDR3 DNA reads TGTGCCAGCAGCTTAGAATTCGTCCCAAGGGGGGCCACTGAAGCTTTCTTT.

This clonotype was observed a few times. The V gene is TRBV6-6, the J gene TRBJ1-5; D unresolved. The CDR3 is 15 amino acids. The germline V gene has CDR1 MNHNY and CDR2 SVGAGI (reference sequence). Trimming took off 2 bases at V and 0 bases at J, with 8 bases between the two ends. The CDR3 region is CASSYIGYSNQPQHF. CDR3 sequence (DNA): TGTGCCAGCAGTTACATAGGATATAGCAATCAGCCCCAGCATTTT.

The rearrangement uses TRBV28 and TRBJ2-5; tentative D call: TRBD2 (5 bases). Trimming took off 5 bases at V and 4 bases at J, with 8 bases between the two ends. Germline-derived CDR1 and CDR2 are MDHEN and SYDVKM. The CDR3 contains 12 residues. The DNA of the CDR3 is TGTGCCAGCAGTCAAGAGGGAGAGACCCAGTACTTC. This codes for CASSQEGETQYF.

The rearrangement uses TRBV29-1 and TRBJ2-3; D perhaps matches TRBD2 (5 bases). This CDR3 spans 13 amino acids. CDR1 SQVTM and CDR2 ANQGSEA come from the germline V gene. V shed 3 bases and J shed 4 bases, with 11 bases lying between them. CDR3 bases: TGCAGCGTTGACGGCGGGTACCCAGATACGCAGTATTTT. Translated, it gives CSVDGGYPDTQYF.

Many counts were recorded for this clonotype. The chain carries TRBV7-2 and TRBJ2-5; D not resolved. Germline loops: CDR1 SGHTA, CDR2 FQGNSA. The CDR3 is 12 residues long. V was trimmed by 1 base and J by 4 bases, leaving 4 bases between them. The CDR3 DNA reads TGTGCCAGCAGCTTAGAGGCAGAGACCCAGTACTTC. The encoded protein is CASSLEAETQYF. The whole variable domain, remainder taken from reference TRBV7-2 and TRBJ2-5, is GAGVSQSPSNKVTEKGKDVELRCDPISGHTALYWYRQSLGQGLEFLIYFQGNSAPDKSGLPSDRFSAERTGGSVSTLTIQRTQQEDSAVYLCASSLEAETQYFGPGTRLLVL.

There are many counts of this clonotype. The chain joins TRBV2 to TRBJ2-5; D might be TRBD1 or TRBD2, each matching 5 bases. V shed 0 bases and J shed 2 bases, with 13 bases lying between them. Germline CDR1 is SNHLY and CDR2 is FYNNEI. The CDR3 runs to 16 residues. CDR3 bases: TGTGCCAGCAGTGAAGCGCTTGGGGGAACTCAAGAGACCCAGTACTTC. Translated: CASSEALGGTQETQYF. The full variable domain, completed using reference TRBV2 and TRBJ2-5, is EPEVTQTPSHQVTQMGQEVILRCVPISNHLYFYWYRQILGQKVEFLVSFYNNEISEKSEIFDDQFSVERPDGSNFTLKIRSTKLEDSAMYFCASSEALGGTQETQYFGPGTRLLVL.

At least ten counts were recorded for this clonotype. V is TRBV3-1 and J is TRBJ2-1; 10 nucleotides match TRBD2. Unmatched junction bases numbered 1, after V lost 4 bases and J lost 1 base. The CDR3 sequence is 15 residues long. Germline CDR1 is LGHDT and CDR2 is YNNKEL (reference sequence). The DNA for the CDR3 is TGTGCCAGCAGCCCACTAGCGGGATCCTACAATGAGCAGTTCTTC. Residues: CASSPLAGSYNEQFF.

This clonotype came up a few times. The gene calls are TRBV13 and TRBJ2-3, with 11 bases matching TRBD2. CDR3 length equals 19 residues. Germline V gene sequence: CDR1 PRHDT, CDR2 FYEKMQ (reference sequence). The V segment lost 5 bases and the J segment 2 bases; nucleotides outside the gene matches: 15. The CDR3 nucleotides read TGTGCCAGCAGCCCCACAACACCCGGGACTAGCGGCAACACAGATACGCAGTATTTT. It translates to CASSPTTPGTSGNTDTQYF.

This clonotype was seen more than once but under ten times. The chain recombines TRBV6-6 with TRBJ1-5, with 7 bases fitting TRBD1. CDR1 and CDR2 from the germline V gene are MNHNY and SVGAGI (reference sequence). CDR3 length: 13 residues. Unmatched junction bases numbered 4, after V lost 8 bases and J lost 3 bases. The CDR3 protein is CASSGTDNQPQHF. CDR3 coding DNA: TGTGCCAGCTCCGGGACAGACAATCAGCCCCAGCATTTT.

Only a few counts were recorded for this clonotype. The chain employs TRBV19 and TRBJ2-1, with D possibly being TRBD2 (5 bases). Germline CDR1 and CDR2: LNHDA and SQIVND (reference sequence). CDR3 length equals 16 residues. The V and J ends lost 2 bases and 5 bases respectively, with 16 bases between them. The CDR3 protein is CASSINGLGADNEQFF. CDR3 nucleotide sequence: TGTGCCAGTAGTATAAATGGGCTCGGAGCGGACAATGAGCAGTTCTTC.

This clonotype was detected many times. The chain is built from TRBV19 and TRBJ1-5, with D uncertain. This CDR3 is built from 13 residues. The germline V gene has CDR1 LNHDA and CDR2 SQIVND (reference sequence). The V end lost 3 bases, the J end lost 9 bases, and 12 bases lay between the germline ends. CDR3 DNA sequence: TGTGCCAGTAGTATTTGGGAAATAATGCCCCAGCATTTT. Its translation is CASSIWEIMPQHF.

This clonotype was found a few times. The chain is built from TRBV6-1 and TRBJ2-3; D assignment may be TRBD1 or TRBD2 (5 bases each). Germline lookup yields CDR1 MNHNS and CDR2 SASEGT. There are 13 residues in the CDR3. V dropped 5 bases and J dropped 8 bases, with 14 bases sitting between them. CDR3 loop: CASSRGPSATQYF. CDR3 nucleotide sequence: TGTGCCAGCAGTAGGGGACCAAGTGCTACGCAGTATTTT.

This clonotype has more than one count but fewer than ten. Here the CDR3 reads CASSWAGTGAEKLFF. CDR3 sequence (DNA): TGTGCCAGCAGCTGGGCCGGGACAGGGGCTGAAAAACTGTTTTTT. The V and J genes are TRBV5-4 and TRBJ1-4, with TRBD1 matching 10 bases. Germline V gene data show CDR1 as SGHNT and CDR2 as YYREEE (reference sequence). The CDR3 is made up of 15 amino acids. V shed 3 bases, J shed 7 bases, and the junction held 6 bases outside the gene matches.

Only a few counts were recorded for this clonotype. This sequence joins TRBV29-1 and TRBJ2-7; D remains ambiguous. CDR1 and CDR2 (germline): SQVTM, ANQGSEA. The CDR3 runs to 14 residues. V lost 6 bases, J lost 2 bases, and 17 bases lay in between. In DNA form, the CDR3 reads TGCAGCGTAGTAACAACAGATAATACCTACGAGCAGTACTTC. The encoded protein is CSVVTTDNTYEQYF.

This sequence joins TRBV28 and TRBJ1-4, with 8 bases identical to TRBD1. V shed 5 bases, J shed 8 bases, and the junction held 7 bases outside the gene matches. Germline V gene data show CDR1 as MDHEN and CDR2 as SYDVKM. The CDR3 sequence is 14 residues long. The CDR3 loop is CASSQGQGREKLFF. CDR3 nucleotide sequence: TGTGCCAGCAGTCAAGGACAGGGCCGGGAAAAACTGTTTTTT.

This chain connects TRBV20-1 to TRBJ2-3, with a weak D call TRBD2 (6 bases). This CDR3 has 17 amino acids. The germline V and J ends were trimmed by 6 bases and 3 bases, with 25 bases remaining between them. Germline loops: CDR1 DFQATT, CDR2 SNEGSKA (reference sequence). The CDR3, as DNA: TGCAGTGCAGAACGGGACTCCTCACCGTGGGGGACAGATACGCAGTATTTT. Translating it yields CSAERDSSPWGTDTQYF.

This clonotype has a handful of counts. The chain joins TRBV5-1 to TRBJ2-1; the match to TRBD2 covers 12 bases. In germline, CDR1 is SGHRS, CDR2 YFSETQ. This CDR3 comprises 14 residues. Trimming cost V 2 bases and J 9 bases; bases outside gene matches: 3. The CDR3 DNA is TGCGCCAGCAGCTTCCTAGCGGGAGGGGGTGAGCAGTTCTTC. Residues: CASSFLAGGGEQFF.

The chain couples TRBV9 to TRBJ2-3; D is ambiguous. The CDR3 is 16 amino acids. V lost 0 bases to trimming and J lost 0 bases, with 11 bases between them. From germline, CDR1 is SGDLS and CDR2 YYNGEE. The CDR3 DNA sequence: TGTGCCAGCAGCGTAGCAGCGCCCCAAAGCACAGATACGCAGTATTTT. As protein: CASSVAAPQSTDTQYF.

In regard to this clonotype: A much larger clone is a single base away; this may be a read error. This chain joins TRBV12-3 or TRBV12-4 and TRBJ1-2; D remains ambiguous. The CDR3 runs 13 residues. The CDR3 sequence: CAISLAGNDGYTF. The CDR3 nucleotides read TGTGCCATCAGTTTAGCGGGGAACGATGGCTACACCTTC.

There are many counts of this clonotype. The chain employs TRBV29-1 and TRBJ1-1; no firm D call. Germline CDR1 is SQVTM and CDR2 is ANQGSEA. The V and J ends lost 5 bases and 5 bases respectively, with 6 bases between them. There are 10 residues in the CDR3. CDR3 residues: CSVLSTEAFF. The DNA for the CDR3 is TGCAGCGTTTTAAGTACTGAAGCTTTCTTT. Supplemented by reference TRBV29-1 and TRBJ1-1, the full variable domain reads SAVISQKPSRDICQRGTSLTIQCQVDSQVTMMFWYRQQPGQSLTLIATANQGSEATYESGFVIDKFPISRPNLTFSTLTVSNMSPEDSSIYLCSVLSTEAFFGQGTRLTVV.

This clonotype turned up a few times. The genes are TRBV6-6 and TRBJ2-7; D is perhaps TRBD2 (5 bases). In germline, CDR1 is MNHNY, CDR2 SVGAGI (reference sequence). This CDR3 spans 13 amino acids. Trimming removed 0 bases from V and 7 bases from J, with 10 bases in between. The CDR3 protein is CASSYSGRGEQYF. The DNA for the CDR3 is TGTGCCAGCAGTTACTCGGGTCGGGGAGAGCAGTACTTC.

This clonotype was seen ten or more times. J is TRBJ2-3 and V is TRBV5-4, with TRBD1 matching over 8 bases. Germline CDR1 is SGHNT and CDR2 is YYREEE (reference sequence). The CDR3 has 14 amino acids. V was pared by 0 bases and J by 8 bases, with 5 bases of the junction left unmatched. CDR3 sequence: CASSLGQGSPTQYF. The CDR3 DNA is TGTGCCAGCAGCTTGGGACAGGGGTCTCCTACGCAGTATTTT.

This clonotype was counted between two and nine times. The chain couples TRBV28 to TRBJ2-7; 8 bases agree with TRBD1. CDR3 length: 13 amino acids. V was pared by 5 bases and J by 5 bases, with 5 bases of the junction left unmatched. Germline V lookup: CDR1 MDHEN, CDR2 SYDVKM. The CDR3: CASSRTGKHEQYF. The DNA of the CDR3 is TGTGCCAGCAGTCGGACAGGGAAGCACGAGCAGTACTTC.

The chain is built from TRBV20-1 and TRBJ1-1, with D hard to call. Germline CDR1 DFQATT, CDR2 SNEGSKA (reference sequence). CDR3 length: 13 amino acids. The V end was cut by 3 bases, the J end by 1 base, with 9 bases between. In DNA, the CDR3 is TGCAGTGCTAGCGCAGTTACGAACACTGAAGCTTTCTTT. This translates into CSASAVTNTEAFF.

The chain carries TRBV7-8 and TRBJ1-6; D unresolved. Germline-derived CDR1 and CDR2 are SGHVS and FQNEAQ. This CDR3 contains 17 residues. V dropped 0 bases and J dropped 0 bases, with 9 bases sitting between them. The CDR3 nucleotides are TGTGCCAGCAGCTTAGCATTCAGAGGCTCCTATAATTCACCCCTCCACTTT. Protein: CASSLAFRGSYNSPLHF.

The chain couples TRBV27 to TRBJ1-5, with TRBD1 matching 8 bases. The CDR3 length is 15 residues. V dropped 6 bases and J dropped 4; count of bases not matched to a gene: 8. In germline, CDR1 is MNHEY, CDR2 SMNVEV (reference sequence). The chain's CDR3 is CASSWTGSRNQPQHF. The CDR3, as DNA: TGTGCCAGCAGCTGGACAGGGTCGAGGAATCAGCCCCAGCATTTT.

This clonotype was seen ten or more times. The rearrangement links TRBV12-3 or TRBV12-4 to TRBJ2-2; D possibly corresponds to TRBD2 (5 bases). With 5 bases removed from V and 3 bases from J, the gap between germline ends came to 7 bases. The CDR3 is 13 amino acids. The CDR3 is CASSEGYTGELFF. CDR3 DNA: TGTGCCAGCAGTGAGGGTTACACCGGGGAGCTGTTTTTT.

V gene TRBV6-5 combines with J gene TRBJ2-5; D call uncertain. The V end was cut by 3 bases, the J end by 5 bases, with 13 bases between. Looked up from germline, CDR1 is MNHEY and CDR2 is SVGAGI. The CDR3 is made up of 14 amino acids. In nucleotides, the CDR3 is TGTGCCAGCAGTTATAGTGGGGATCGGGAGACCCAGTACTTC. Translating gives CASSYSGDRETQYF.

This clonotype showed up many times. CDR3 nucleotides: TGCGCCAGCAGCCCTCCACTAGCGGTCGGAGGTGAGACCCAGTACTTC. The encoded protein is CASSPPLAVGGETQYF. The rearrangement links TRBV5-1 to TRBJ2-5, with 8 nucleotides matching TRBD2. The CDR3 is 16 residues long. The junction had 13 bases not matched to a gene; V was cut back by 4 bases and J by 5 bases. The V gene's germline CDR1 is SGHRS and CDR2 YFSETQ.